The 12 T cell receptor beta chains below all came from one sample that was sequenced in a study of beta chain features in type 1 diabetes. Sequencing targeted expressed TCRB transcripts, as all isolated RNA had been reverse transcribed. Clones were read by immunoSEQ multiplex PCR, and TCRdb kept only the in-frame ones, dropping some. Of 450,000 or so clones listed, around 10% are singletons. The sample was naive CD4+ T cells from blood. The source of these receptors is a young woman in good health.

The rearrangement joins TRBV30 to TRBJ2-7; D is ambiguous. Germline assignment: CDR1 GTSNPN and CDR2 SVGIG (reference sequence). Trimming stripped 2 bases from V and 4 bases from J, with 9 bases between. The CDR3 has 12 amino acids. CDR3 DNA sequence: TGTGCCTGGAGTTACACCTTTTACGAGCAGTACTTC. This translates into CAWSYTFYEQYF.

V is TRBV9 and J is TRBJ2-7, with TRBD1 matching over 8 bases. Per germline, CDR1 SGDLS and CDR2 YYNGEE. This CDR3 is built from 13 residues. Unmatched junction bases numbered 9, after V lost 0 bases and J lost 13 bases. CDR3 in amino acids: CASSVVTGTGIYV. The CDR3, as DNA: TGTGCCAGCAGCGTAGTCACCGGGACAGGTATCTACGTC.

A few counts support this clone. This rearrangement joins TRBV6-6 to TRBJ1-4; 7 bases are a match to TRBD1. V trimming: 4 bases; J trimming: 5 bases; junction bases outside the gene matches: 4. The CDR3 loop spans 14 amino acids. The germline gives CDR1 MNHNY, CDR2 SVGAGI (reference sequence). This CDR3 reads CASSFGTENEKLFF. CDR3 coding DNA: TGTGCCAGCAGTTTCGGGACAGAGAATGAAAAACTGTTTTTT.

This clone appeared a few times. This chain connects TRBV6-7 to TRBJ2-6, with TRBD1 matching over 12 bases. TRBV6-7 is an open reading frame whose function is uncertain. The CDR3 extends over 15 amino acids. The CDR3 bases are TGTGATCCCGGGACAGGGGGCGGTGGGGCCAACGTCCTGACTTTC. This sequence encodes CDPGTGGGGANVLTF.

This clone was seen a few times. The chain couples TRBV14 to TRBJ2-1; D perhaps matches TRBD1 (6 bases). Germline V gives CDR1 SGHDN, CDR2 FVKESK. V lost 1 base and J 1 base, leaving 11 bases between the germline ends. CDR3 length: 16 residues. Here the CDR3 reads CASSQVTGRSYNEQFF. The CDR3 region has the DNA TGTGCCAGCAGCCAAGTCACAGGGAGATCCTACAATGAGCAGTTCTTC.

In this sample, this clone turned up many times. The chain joins TRBV29-1 to TRBJ1-4, with 9 bases identical to TRBD1. V dropped 7 bases and J dropped 5; count of bases not matched to a gene: 5. In germline, CDR1 is SQVTM, CDR2 ANQGSEA. The CDR3 has 13 residues. CDR3 nucleotides: TGCAGCGCATCCGGGACAGGGAATGAAAAACTGTTTTTT. Protein product: CSASGTGNEKLFF.

This clone was observed a few times. J is TRBJ2-7 and V is TRBV6-5; TRBD2 matches 10 bases. This CDR3 has 14 residues. CDR1 and CDR2 (germline): MNHEY, SVGAGI. With 4 bases clipped from V and 3 bases from J, the junction kept 3 bases outside the gene matches. The DNA of the CDR3 is TGTGCCAGCAGTTTCAGCGGGAGGGGCTACGAGCAGTACTTC. This gives the protein CASSFSGRGYEQYF.

This clone has a handful of counts. This chain links TRBV2 with TRBJ1-2; D is possibly TRBD1 (6 bases). The V end was cut by 6 bases, the J end by 3 bases, with 11 bases between. Germline-derived CDR1 and CDR2 are SNHLY and FYNNEI. The CDR3 extends over 13 amino acids. CDR3 region: CASRPGADYGYTF. The CDR3 coding sequence is TGTGCCAGCAGGCCGGGGGCAGACTATGGCTACACCTTC.

This clone was counted between two and nine times. The rearrangement joins TRBV7-8 to TRBJ2-3; 9 positions agree with TRBD2. CDR1 is SGHVS, CDR2 FQNEAQ, per germline. The V and J ends lost 7 bases and 3 bases, in that order; junction bases with no gene match: 11. The CDR3 consists of 16 residues. The CDR3 protein is CASNPGASGNTDTQYF. The CDR3 DNA is TGTGCCAGCAACCCCGGGGCTAGCGGGAATACAGATACGCAGTATTTT.

This clone was detected only a few times. The V call is TRBV27, the J call TRBJ2-7; D unclear. Germline V lookup: CDR1 MNHEY, CDR2 SMNVEV (reference sequence). V lost 0 bases and J 3 bases, leaving 0 bases between the germline ends. This CDR3 is 11 amino acids long. The CDR3 bases are TGTGCCAGCAGTTTATCCTACGAGCAGTACGTC. This translates into CASSLSYEQYV.

This chain connects TRBV14 to TRBJ2-3; the match to TRBD2 covers 13 bases. Losses at the gene ends were 4 bases for V and 6 bases for J; bases not matched to a gene: 7. Germline CDR1 SGHDN, CDR2 FVKESK. CDR3 length: 16 residues. CDR3: CASSRRLAGGLDTQYF. The CDR3, as DNA: TGTGCCAGCAGCCGAAGACTAGCGGGAGGCCTTGATACGCAGTATTTT. The variable domain in full, with the rest retrieved from reference TRBV14 and TRBJ2-3, is EAGVTQFPSHSVIEKGQTVTLRCDPISGHDNLYWYRRVMGKEIKFLLHFVKESKQDESGMPNNRFLAERTGGTYSTLKVQPAELEDSGVYFCASSRRLAGGLDTQYFGPGTRLTVL.

The V gene is TRBV7-3, the J gene TRBJ2-5, with TRBD2 matching over 9 bases. V trimming: 5 bases; J trimming: 6 bases; junction bases outside the gene matches: 7. Per germline, CDR1 SGHTA and CDR2 FQGTGA. CDR3 length: 14 amino acids. CDR3: CASSTAGGGKTQYF. Here the CDR3 DNA reads TGTGCCAGCAGCACAGCGGGAGGTGGGAAGACCCAGTACTTC. The full variable domain, in which reference TRBV7-3 and TRBJ2-5 provide the parts outside the CDR3, is GAGVSQTPSNKVTEKGKYVELRCDPISGHTALYWYRQSLGQGPEFLIYFQGTGAADDSGLPNDRFFAVRPEGSVSTLKIQRTERGDSAVYLCASSTAGGGKTQYFGPGTRLLVL.